The entry that follows covers one T cell receptor beta chain sequence. Its target is unknown. Although they were nominally healthy when sampled, donors likely had unrecorded immune exposures. The study ran its PCR with 60 Vbeta and 13 Jbeta primers. Clones were sequenced by immunoSEQ multiplex PCR, and TCRdb holds only the in-frame ones, with some missing. Of 120,000 or so clones in the sample, 72% were seen once. The CDR3 is 15 amino acids. Germline loops: CDR1 LGHNA, CDR2 YNFKEQ. The V end was cut by 0 bases, the J end by 4 bases, with 12 bases between. This record belongs to a study of cytomegalovirus exposure and HLA in healthy donors. Study-wide points: Several of the most significant clusters were apparently associated with common viral pathogens in a later analysis. In an earlier analysis, in 587 donors, most V segments appeared productive either ~87% or ~30% of the time.

The chain recombines TRBV4-2 with TRBJ1-2; TRBD1 is a possible D gene (6 bases). The sample was PBMCs. This TCR derives from a man aged 30 to 39 in good health and CMV-seronegative. Here the CDR3 reads CASSQENREFYGYTF. In nucleotides, the CDR3 is TGTGCCAGCAGCCAAGAGAACAGGGAATTCTATGGCTACACCTTC.